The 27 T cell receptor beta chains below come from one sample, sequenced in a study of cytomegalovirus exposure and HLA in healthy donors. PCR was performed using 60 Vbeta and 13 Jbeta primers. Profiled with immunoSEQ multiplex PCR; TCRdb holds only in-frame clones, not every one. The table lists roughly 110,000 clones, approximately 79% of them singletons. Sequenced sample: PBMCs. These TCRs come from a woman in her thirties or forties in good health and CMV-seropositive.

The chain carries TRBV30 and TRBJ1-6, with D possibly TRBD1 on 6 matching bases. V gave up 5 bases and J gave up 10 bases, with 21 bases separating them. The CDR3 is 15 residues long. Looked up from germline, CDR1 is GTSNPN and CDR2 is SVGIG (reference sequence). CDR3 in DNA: TGTGCCTGGGGGGATCAGGGGATCCTTTTATCACCCCTCCACTTT. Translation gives CAWGDQGILLSPLHF. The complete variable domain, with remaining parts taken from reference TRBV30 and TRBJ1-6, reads SQTIHQWPATLVQPVGSPLSLECTVEGTSNPNLYWYRQAAGRGLQLLFYSVGIGQISSEVPQNLSASRPQDRQFILSSKKLLLSDSGFYLCAWGDQGILLSPLHFGNGTRLTVT.

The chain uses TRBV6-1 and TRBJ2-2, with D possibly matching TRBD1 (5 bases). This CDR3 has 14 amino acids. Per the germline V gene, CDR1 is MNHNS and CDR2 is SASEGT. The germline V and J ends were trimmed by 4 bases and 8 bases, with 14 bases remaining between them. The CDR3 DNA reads TGTGCCAGCAGTGTGGGCAGGGATGCGGGGGAGCTGTTTTTT. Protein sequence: CASSVGRDAGELFF.

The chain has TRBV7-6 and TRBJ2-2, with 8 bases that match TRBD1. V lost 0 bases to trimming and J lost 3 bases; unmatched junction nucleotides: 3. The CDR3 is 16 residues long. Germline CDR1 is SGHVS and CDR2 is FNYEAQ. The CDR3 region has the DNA TGTGCCAGCAGCTTAGCGACAGGGGTGGACACCGGGGAGCTGTTTTTT. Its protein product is CASSLATGVDTGELFF.

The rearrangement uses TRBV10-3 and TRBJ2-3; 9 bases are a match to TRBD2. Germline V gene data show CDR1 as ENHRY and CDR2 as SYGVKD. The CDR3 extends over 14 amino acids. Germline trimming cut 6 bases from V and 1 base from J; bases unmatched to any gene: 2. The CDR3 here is CAIRRGGGTDTQYF. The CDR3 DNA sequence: TGTGCCATCAGGCGGGGGGGCGGCACAGATACGCAGTATTTT.

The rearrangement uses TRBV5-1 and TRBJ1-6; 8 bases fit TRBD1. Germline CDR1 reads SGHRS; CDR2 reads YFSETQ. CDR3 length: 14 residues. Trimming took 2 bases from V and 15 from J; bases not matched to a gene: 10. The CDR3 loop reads CASSLDRGPTLLHF. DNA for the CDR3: TGCGCCAGCAGCTTAGACAGGGGCCCAACTCTCCTCCACTTT.

As DNA, the CDR3 is TGCAGCGCAGCTACAGGGGGCTTAGAGACCCAGTACTTC. This gives the protein CSAATGGLETQYF. The rearrangement joins TRBV29-1 to TRBJ2-5; 9 bases match TRBD1. V gave up 7 bases and J gave up 4 bases; unmatched junction bases: 7. CDR1 is SQVTM and CDR2 is ANQGSEA in the germline V gene. The CDR3 has 13 residues.

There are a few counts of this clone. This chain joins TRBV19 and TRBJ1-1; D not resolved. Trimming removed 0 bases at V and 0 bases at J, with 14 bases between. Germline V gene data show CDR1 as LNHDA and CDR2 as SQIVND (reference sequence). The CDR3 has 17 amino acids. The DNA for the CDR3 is TGTGCCAGTAGTATAGATCGGTTGAGAGCCATGAACACTGAAGCTTTCTTT. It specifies CASSIDRLRAMNTEAFF.

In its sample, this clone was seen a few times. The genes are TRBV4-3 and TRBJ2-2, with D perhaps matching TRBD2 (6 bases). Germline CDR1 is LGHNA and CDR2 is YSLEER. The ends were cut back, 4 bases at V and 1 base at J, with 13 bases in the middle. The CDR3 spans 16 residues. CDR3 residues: CASSPGGTQNTGELFF. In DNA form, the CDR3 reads TGCGCCAGCAGCCCTGGCGGGACTCAGAACACCGGGGAGCTGTTTTTT.

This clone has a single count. Here the CDR3 DNA reads TGCGCCAGCAGCGTACCGGGACGGGAGGGGTACGAGCAGTACTTC. Translation: CASSVPGREGYEQYF. The chain employs TRBV5-1 and TRBJ2-7; TRBD2 aligns across 8 bases. CDR1 is SGHRS, CDR2 YFSETQ, per germline. The CDR3 totals 15 residues. V dropped 4 bases and J dropped 4; count of bases not matched to a gene: 10.

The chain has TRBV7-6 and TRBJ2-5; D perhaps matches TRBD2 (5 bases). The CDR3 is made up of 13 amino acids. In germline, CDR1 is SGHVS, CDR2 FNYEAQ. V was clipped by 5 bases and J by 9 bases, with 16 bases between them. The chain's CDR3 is CASSITLDGAQYF. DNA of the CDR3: TGTGCCAGCAGCATCACACTGGACGGGGCCCAGTACTTC.

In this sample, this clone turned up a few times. For the CDR3, the DNA is TGTGCCAGCAGGGCCGGACAGGCGTATAATTCACCCCTCCACTTT. This gives the protein CASRAGQAYNSPLHF. The chain employs TRBV5-4 and TRBJ1-6; 7 bases line up with TRBD1. The length of the CDR3 is 15 residues. The junction had 6 bases not matched to a gene; V was cut back by 5 bases and J by 4 bases. Germline V gene sequence: CDR1 SGHNT, CDR2 YYREEE (reference sequence).

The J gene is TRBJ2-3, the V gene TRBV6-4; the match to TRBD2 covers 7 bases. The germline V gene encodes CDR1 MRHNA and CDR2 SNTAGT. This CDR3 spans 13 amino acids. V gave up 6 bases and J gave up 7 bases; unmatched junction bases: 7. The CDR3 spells CASSRGSGYTQYF. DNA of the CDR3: TGTGCCAGCAGCCGCGGGAGCGGATATACGCAGTATTTT.

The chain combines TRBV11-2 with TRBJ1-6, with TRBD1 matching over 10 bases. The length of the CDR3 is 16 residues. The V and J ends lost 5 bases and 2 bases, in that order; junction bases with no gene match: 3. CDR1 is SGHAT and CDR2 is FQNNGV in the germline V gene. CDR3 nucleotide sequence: TGTGCCAGCAGCAGTGGACAGGGGGCCTATAATTCACCCCTCCACTTT. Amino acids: CASSSGQGAYNSPLHF.

This chain's CDR3 is CASSPIESAGNTIYF. CDR3 bases: TGTGCCAGCAGTCCTATTGAGTCGGCTGGAAACACCATATATTTT. The chain employs TRBV9 and TRBJ1-3; D unclear. V was cut by 5 bases and J by 2 bases, with 14 bases left in between. The CDR3 loop spans 15 amino acids. Germline CDR1 is SGDLS and CDR2 is YYNGEE.

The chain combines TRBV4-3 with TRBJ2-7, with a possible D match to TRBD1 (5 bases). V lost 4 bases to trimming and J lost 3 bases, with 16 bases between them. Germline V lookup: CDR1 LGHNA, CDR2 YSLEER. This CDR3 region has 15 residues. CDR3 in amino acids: CASSPFVRDVYEQYF. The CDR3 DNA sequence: TGCGCCAGCAGCCCCTTCGTCAGGGATGTCTACGAGCAGTACTTC.

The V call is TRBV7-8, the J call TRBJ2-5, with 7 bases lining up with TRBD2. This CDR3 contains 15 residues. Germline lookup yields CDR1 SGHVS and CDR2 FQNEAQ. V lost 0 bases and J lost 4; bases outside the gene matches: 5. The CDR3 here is CASSLAWTRGETQYF. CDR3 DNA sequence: TGTGCCAGCAGCTTAGCTTGGACTAGGGGAGAGACCCAGTACTTC.

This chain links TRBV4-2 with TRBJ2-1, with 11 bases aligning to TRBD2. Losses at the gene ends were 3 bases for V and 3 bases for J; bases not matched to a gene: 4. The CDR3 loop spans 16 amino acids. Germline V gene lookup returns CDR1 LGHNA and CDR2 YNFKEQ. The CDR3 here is CASSQLTSGVYNEQFF. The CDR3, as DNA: TGTGCCAGCAGCCAGTTGACTAGCGGGGTCTACAATGAGCAGTTCTTC.

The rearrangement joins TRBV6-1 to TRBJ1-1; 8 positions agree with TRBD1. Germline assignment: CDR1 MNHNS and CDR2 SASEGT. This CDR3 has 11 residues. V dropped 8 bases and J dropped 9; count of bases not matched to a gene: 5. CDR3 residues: CASQGAAKAFF. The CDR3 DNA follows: TGTGCCAGCCAGGGGGCGGCGAAAGCTTTCTTT.

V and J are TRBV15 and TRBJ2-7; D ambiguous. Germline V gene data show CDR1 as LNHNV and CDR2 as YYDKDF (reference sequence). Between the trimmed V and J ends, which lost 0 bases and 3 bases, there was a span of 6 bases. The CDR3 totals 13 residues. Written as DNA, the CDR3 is TGTGCCACCAGCAGAGAACGAGTCTACGAGCAGTACTTC. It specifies CATSRERVYEQYF.

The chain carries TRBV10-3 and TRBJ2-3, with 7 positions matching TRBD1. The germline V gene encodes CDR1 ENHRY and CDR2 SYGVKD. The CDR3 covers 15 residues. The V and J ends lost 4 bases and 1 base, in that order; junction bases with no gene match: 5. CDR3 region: CAISGATGGTDTQYF. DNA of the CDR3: TGTGCCATCAGTGGGGCAACAGGGGGCACAGATACGCAGTATTTT.

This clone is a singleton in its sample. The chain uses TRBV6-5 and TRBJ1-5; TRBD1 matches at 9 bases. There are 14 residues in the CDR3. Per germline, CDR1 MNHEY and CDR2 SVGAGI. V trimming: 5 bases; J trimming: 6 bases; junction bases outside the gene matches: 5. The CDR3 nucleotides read TGTGCCAGCAGTGAGGACAGGGGCGGTCAGCCCCAGCATTTT. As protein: CASSEDRGGQPQHF.

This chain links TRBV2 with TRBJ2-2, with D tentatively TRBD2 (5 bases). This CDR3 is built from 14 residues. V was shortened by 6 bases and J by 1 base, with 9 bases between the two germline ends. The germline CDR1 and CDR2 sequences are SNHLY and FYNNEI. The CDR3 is CASSRGRNTGELFF. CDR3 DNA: TGTGCCAGCAGCCGCGGGCGGAACACCGGGGAGCTGTTTTTT.

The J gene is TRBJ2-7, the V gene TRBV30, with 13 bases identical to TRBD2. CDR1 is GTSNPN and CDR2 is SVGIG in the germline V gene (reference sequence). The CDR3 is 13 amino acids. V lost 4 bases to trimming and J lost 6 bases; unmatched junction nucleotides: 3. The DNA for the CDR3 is TGTGCCTGGAAACTAGCGGGGGGGCTCGAGCAGTACTTC. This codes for CAWKLAGGLEQYF. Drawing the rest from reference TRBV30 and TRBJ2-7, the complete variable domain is SQTIHQWPATLVQPVGSPLSLECTVEGTSNPNLYWYRQAAGRGLQLLFYSVGIGQISSEVPQNLSASRPQDRQFILSSKKLLLSDSGFYLCAWKLAGGLEQYFGPGTRLTVT.

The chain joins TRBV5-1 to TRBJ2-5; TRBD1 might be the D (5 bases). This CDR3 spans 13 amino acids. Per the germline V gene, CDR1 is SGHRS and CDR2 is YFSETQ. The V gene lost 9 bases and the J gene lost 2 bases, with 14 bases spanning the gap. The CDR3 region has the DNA TGCGCCACCTCCAGGGATCATCAAGAGACCCAGTACTTC. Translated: CATSRDHQETQYF. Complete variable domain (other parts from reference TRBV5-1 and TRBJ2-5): KAGVTQTPRYLIKTRGQQVTLSCSPISGHRSVSWYQQTPGQGLQFLFEYFSETQRNKGNFPGRFSGRQFSNSRSEMNVSTLELGDSALYLCATSRDHQETQYFGPGTRLLVL.

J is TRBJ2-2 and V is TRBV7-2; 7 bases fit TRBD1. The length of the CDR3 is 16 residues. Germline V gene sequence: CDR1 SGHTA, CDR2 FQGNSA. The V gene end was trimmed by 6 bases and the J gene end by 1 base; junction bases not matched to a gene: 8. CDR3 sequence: CASSSTGTVNTGELFF. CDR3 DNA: TGTGCCAGCAGTTCCACCGGGACAGTGAACACCGGGGAGCTGTTTTTT.

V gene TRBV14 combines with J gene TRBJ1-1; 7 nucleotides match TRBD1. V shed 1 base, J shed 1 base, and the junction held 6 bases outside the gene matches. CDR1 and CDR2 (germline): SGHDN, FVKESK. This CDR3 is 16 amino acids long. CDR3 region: CASSQVTGEWNTEAFF. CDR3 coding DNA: TGTGCCAGCAGCCAAGTTACAGGGGAATGGAACACTGAAGCTTTCTTT.

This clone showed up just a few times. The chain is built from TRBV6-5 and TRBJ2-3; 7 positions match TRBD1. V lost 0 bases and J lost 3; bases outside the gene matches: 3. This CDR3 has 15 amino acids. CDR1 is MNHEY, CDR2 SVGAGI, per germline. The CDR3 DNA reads TGTGCCAGCAGTTACTCGGGACAGACAACAGATACGCAGTATTTT. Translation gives CASSYSGQTTDTQYF.